These 22 T cell receptor beta chains originate from one sample sequenced in a study of technical replicates of blood from a few donors. This table comes from immunoSEQ multiplex PCR, and its TCRdb copy is limited to in-frame clones, with some not included. Counted here are around 93,000 clones, approximately 95% occurring once; the ten biggest clones make up less than 0.35%. Sequenced material: T cells isolated from PBMCs. The receptors shown here come from a human donor in good health.

CDR3 in DNA: TGTGCCAGCAGTTCACAGGGATACGAGCAGTACTTC. It codes for CASSSQGYEQYF. The chain employs TRBV27 and TRBJ2-7, with D possibly being TRBD1 (6 bases). The ends were cut back, 4 bases at V and 4 bases at J, with 8 bases in the middle. The CDR3 loop spans 12 amino acids. Germline loops: CDR1 MNHEY, CDR2 SMNVEV (reference sequence).

V is TRBV6-5 and J is TRBJ2-1, with D possibly TRBD1 on 6 matching bases. The V gene's germline CDR1 is MNHEY and CDR2 SVGAGI. The germline V and J ends were trimmed by 2 bases and 1 base, with 6 bases remaining between them. This CDR3 is 14 amino acids long. The DNA of the CDR3 is TGTGCCAGCAGTTACCAGGGGTCCTACAATGAGCAGTTCTTC. It is translated as CASSYQGSYNEQFF.

This clone was recorded once. The rearrangement uses TRBV9 and TRBJ2-1; 12 nucleotides align to TRBD1. The CDR3 is 19 amino acids. Germline loops: CDR1 SGDLS, CDR2 YYNGEE. The V segment lost 0 bases and the J segment 4 bases; nucleotides outside the gene matches: 11. Here the CDR3 reads CASSVGWGGQGATYNEQFF. In nucleotides, the CDR3 is TGTGCCAGCAGCGTAGGATGGGGGGGACAGGGGGCCACGTACAATGAGCAGTTCTTC. Looking up the rest from reference TRBV9 and TRBJ2-1 gives the full variable domain: DSGVTQTPKHLITATGQRVTLRCSPRSGDLSVYWYQQSLDQGLQFLIQYYNGEERAKGNILERFSAQQFPDLHSELNLSSLELGDSALYFCASSVGWGGQGATYNEQFFGPGTRLTVL.

This chain uses TRBV6-5 with TRBJ2-7; D is perhaps TRBD1 (5 bases). This CDR3 spans 14 amino acids. V was clipped by 2 bases and J by 6 bases, with 14 bases between them. Germline CDR1 MNHEY, CDR2 SVGAGI. The CDR3 DNA is TGTGCCAGCAGTTACACTTCTTACAGGCCCGAGCAGTACTTC. This sequence encodes CASSYTSYRPEQYF.

The chain combines TRBV2 with TRBJ1-5; D is perhaps TRBD1 (6 bases). Germline V gives CDR1 SNHLY, CDR2 FYNNEI. The CDR3 totals 15 residues. The V and J ends lost 4 bases and 5 bases respectively, with 15 bases between them. CDR3 amino acids: CASSVGQSLDQPQHF. The CDR3 coding sequence is TGTGCCAGCAGTGTAGGACAGTCTTTAGATCAGCCCCAGCATTTT.

This clone was recorded only once. The J gene is TRBJ1-1, the V gene TRBV6-5; the D gene is possibly TRBD1 (5 bases). From germline, CDR1 is MNHEY and CDR2 SVGAGI. CDR3 length: 15 amino acids. Trimming took 1 base from V and 6 from J, leaving 15 bases between them. Written as DNA, the CDR3 is TGTGCCAGCAGTTACTTGACAGCTCCTAATGCTGAAGCTTTCTTT. Its protein product is CASSYLTAPNAEAFF.

V usage is TRBV5-1 and J usage is TRBJ2-7; possible D gene TRBD1, 6 bases. CDR1 is SGHRS and CDR2 is YFSETQ in the germline V gene. The CDR3 runs 14 residues. V was trimmed by 0 bases and J by 3 bases, leaving 10 bases between them. The CDR3 protein is CASSLGDIDYEQYF. The DNA of the CDR3 is TGCGCCAGCAGCTTGGGGGACATAGACTACGAGCAGTACTTC.

The chain couples TRBV9 to TRBJ2-1, with 12 bases matching TRBD2. This CDR3 is 15 amino acids long. Trimming at V came to 4 bases and at J to 8 bases, leaving 7 bases not matched to a gene. Germline CDR1 SGDLS, CDR2 YYNGEE. This CDR3 reads CASSPRLAGVDEQFF. The CDR3 DNA reads TGTGCCAGCAGCCCCAGACTAGCGGGAGTAGATGAGCAGTTCTTC.

This rearrangement joins TRBV6-4 to TRBJ2-5; 13 bases fit TRBD2. The ends lost 1 base at V and 5 bases at J; junction bases unmatched: 13. CDR1 and CDR2 from the germline V gene are MRHNA and SNTAGT. CDR3 size: 19 residues. The CDR3 nucleotides are TGTGCCAGCAGTGACTTCGGACTAGCGGGAGACCCTCGGTATGAGACCCAGTACTTC. Protein sequence: CASSDFGLAGDPRYETQYF.

This chain connects TRBV5-5 to TRBJ2-7; 8 bases fit TRBD1. Germline V gene lookup returns CDR1 SGHKS and CDR2 YYEKEE (reference sequence). Losses at the gene ends were 2 bases for V and 7 bases for J; bases not matched to a gene: 5. CDR3 size: 13 residues. The DNA for the CDR3 is TGTGCCAGCAGCTTTGGACAGGGTTCAGAGCAGTACTTC. Protein: CASSFGQGSEQYF.

The rearrangement links TRBV27 to TRBJ2-7; tentatively, D is TRBD2 (5 bases). Trimming stripped 2 bases from V and 7 bases from J, with 15 bases between. In germline, CDR1 is MNHEY, CDR2 SMNVEV (reference sequence). This CDR3 contains 14 residues. CDR3 in amino acids: CASSLGSQKREQYF. CDR3 DNA sequence: TGTGCCAGCAGTTTAGGTTCCCAAAAGCGGGAGCAGTACTTC.

V usage is TRBV18 and J usage is TRBJ2-1; maybe TRBD2 (6 bases). Per germline, CDR1 KGHSH and CDR2 LQKENI. The CDR3 consists of 12 residues. Trimming stripped 8 bases from V and 3 bases from J, with 8 bases between. The CDR3 spells CASPGSYNEQFF. The CDR3 region has the DNA TGTGCCAGCCCCGGGAGCTACAATGAGCAGTTCTTC.

This rearrangement joins TRBV6-1 to TRBJ2-7; TRBD2 agrees at 7 bases. CDR1 MNHNS and CDR2 SASEGT come from the germline V gene. Losses at the gene ends were 5 bases for V and 4 bases for J; bases not matched to a gene: 8. CDR3 length: 14 amino acids. This CDR3 reads CASSSTSAQYEQYF. The CDR3 DNA reads as TGTGCCAGCAGTTCTACTAGCGCTCAGTACGAGCAGTACTTC.

The V gene is TRBV6-5, the J gene TRBJ1-1, with TRBD1 as a possible D gene (5 bases). The CDR3 length is 11 residues. The V end lost 2 bases, the J end lost 8 bases, and 6 bases lay between the germline ends. Germline CDR1 and CDR2: MNHEY and SVGAGI. CDR3 sequence reads: CASSYGAEAFF. Here the CDR3 DNA reads TGTGCCAGCAGTTACGGGGCCGAAGCTTTCTTT.

J is TRBJ2-7 and V is TRBV10-1; 7 positions match TRBD2. In germline, CDR1 is WNHNN, CDR2 SYGVQD (reference sequence). The CDR3 runs 15 residues. V lost 3 bases and J lost 4; bases outside the gene matches: 9. For the CDR3, the DNA is TGCGCCAGCAGTGACAGGGCGGGAGAAGCATACGAGCAGTACTTC. Protein product: CASSDRAGEAYEQYF.

This chain uses TRBV9 with TRBJ2-1; D might be TRBD2 (5 bases). Germline V lookup: CDR1 SGDLS, CDR2 YYNGEE. The V end was cut by 0 bases, the J end by 0 bases, with 10 bases between. CDR3 length: 16 residues. The CDR3 is CASSVAGSSSYNEQFF. CDR3 coding DNA: TGTGCCAGCAGCGTAGCGGGATCCAGCTCCTACAATGAGCAGTTCTTC.

The chain couples TRBV5-4 to TRBJ2-3; no reliable D call. V gave up 2 bases and J gave up 0 bases, with 4 bases separating them. Germline V lookup: CDR1 SGHNT, CDR2 YYREEE (reference sequence). The CDR3 sequence is 13 residues long. CDR3 sequence: CASSFFSTDTQYF. For the CDR3, the DNA is TGTGCCAGCAGCTTCTTTAGCACAGATACGCAGTATTTT.

The rearrangement joins TRBV27 to TRBJ1-2; D not certain. V was cut by 2 bases and J by 6 bases, with 10 bases left in between. The germline CDR1 and CDR2 sequences are MNHEY and SMNVEV (reference sequence). The CDR3 totals 13 residues. CDR3 loop: CASSLRGINGYTF. The CDR3 DNA reads as TGTGCCAGCAGTTTACGAGGGATTAATGGCTACACCTTC.

The chain joins TRBV10-2 to TRBJ2-1; 8 positions match TRBD2. The germline CDR1 and CDR2 sequences are WSHSY and SAAADI. The V and J ends lost 2 bases and 2 bases, in that order; junction bases with no gene match: 11. The CDR3 loop spans 18 amino acids. CDR3 nucleotides: TGCGCCAGCAGTGAGCCGGTCGGGCTAGCGGGTCCCTACAATGAGCAGTTCTTC. Translation: CASSEPVGLAGPYNEQFF.

This clone was recorded only once. This rearrangement joins TRBV4-3 to TRBJ2-1, with 10 bases aligning to TRBD1. V lost 0 bases and J lost 6; bases outside the gene matches: 8. This CDR3 spans 17 amino acids. CDR1 and CDR2 from the germline V gene are LGHNA and YSLEER. The CDR3 sequence is CASSQEVGTGVSNEQFF. As DNA, the CDR3 is TGCGCCAGCAGCCAAGAGGTAGGGACAGGGGTGTCCAATGAGCAGTTCTTC.

The chain combines TRBV30 with TRBJ2-2; D not certain. The length of the CDR3 is 13 residues. Trimming shortened V by 2 bases and J by 3 bases, and 7 bases separated the two germline ends. Germline V gene lookup returns CDR1 GTSNPN and CDR2 SVGIG (reference sequence). The CDR3 reads CAWSILHTGELFF. CDR3 DNA sequence: TGTGCCTGGAGTATTCTTCACACCGGGGAGCTGTTTTTT.

This rearrangement joins TRBV23-1 to TRBJ2-7, with D perhaps matching TRBD1 (6 bases). TRBV23-1 is labeled an ORF, and its function is uncertain. This CDR3 spans 15 amino acids. Deletions cut 2 bases from V and 2 bases from J, with 13 bases between. CDR3 protein: CASSQLAGQTYEQYF. The CDR3 coding sequence is TGCGCCAGCAGTCAACTTGCTGGACAGACCTACGAGCAGTACTTC.